The rows below give T cell receptor beta chains drawn from one sample of a study of naive and memory T cell subsets. TCRdb passed the UMI-ligation and nested PCR reads through MiXCR, listing each CDR3 protein once. This table holds about 120,000 distinct CDR3 sequences, roughly 36% found once. The sequencing input was central memory CD4+ T cells from blood. These receptors all stem from a human donor in good health. Each CDR3 is given without its conserved first and last residue. Each record gives: V gene, clone size, CDR3 protein. Clone size is stated in some rows and not others, as once, few, many or a class when expanded.

>TRBV6-6|NA
ASSGLRLAGEDEQF
>TRBV7-3|NA
ASSSSGLADNEQF
>TRBV29-1|NA
SVDRDQVYNEQF
>TRBV20-1|NA
SARDGRGLAGGRAKNIQY
>TRBV4-2|NA
ASSQDPLPTSGRTSEQY
>TRBV28|NA
ASSFSGTGIFKLF
>TRBV29-1|NA
SVGTRKDYEQY
>TRBV6-1|NA
ASSLGQENTEAF
>TRBV7-3|NA
ASSLSGRVNQPQH
>TRBV5-6|NA
ASSFLAIGGTQETQY
>TRBV29-1|NA
SVELLVGREGYNEQF
>TRBV3-1|NA
ASSFELSYNEQF
>TRBV9|once
ASSPEGTANYGYT
>TRBV5-5|NA
ASSSRPRGLLEAF
>TRBV13|NA
ASSLSRYSDTQY
>TRBV27|NA
ASSPGAGFTDTQY
>TRBV10-3|few
AIKRTGGAETEAF
>TRBV29-1|many
SVGGGYPYEQY
>TRBV7-2|NA
ASSPAVHSYNEQF
>TRBV28|few
ASSLLLGEQF